The 20 T cell receptor beta chains in this list originate from one sample, sequenced in a study of Graves' ophthalmopathy and Graves' hyperthyroidism. The sequenced template was RNA, covering the TCR beta CDR3 region. Second-round multiplex PCR came after a first-round RT-PCR that employed HTBI primers. MiXCR, applied by TCRdb to the multiplex PCR reads, yields one record per CDR3 protein. The table records 300,000 to 500,000 distinct CDR3 sequences, 15% of them present only once. Sequences were obtained from peripheral blood. These receptors were taken from a young woman with stable Graves' hyperthyroidism.

This clonotype was observed a handful of times. This may stem from a read error, because a much larger clone lies one nucleotide away. The rearrangement joins TRBV12-3 or TRBV12-4 to TRBJ2-7, with D perhaps matching TRBD1 (5 bases). The CDR3 loop spans 14 amino acids. The CDR3 here is CASSFGTGPSEQCF. As DNA, the CDR3 is TGTGCCAGCAGTTTCGGTACAGGACCATCCGAGCAGTGCTTC.

The chain uses TRBV24-1 and TRBJ2-6, with a weak D call TRBD1 (6 bases). Per the germline V gene, CDR1 is KGHDR and CDR2 is SFDVKD. This CDR3 spans 17 amino acids. The germline V and J ends were trimmed by 9 bases and 2 bases, with 19 bases remaining between them. CDR3 residues: CATEAHRARPGANVLTF. The CDR3 region has the DNA TGTGCCACCGAGGCCCACAGGGCCCGACCTGGGGCCAACGTCCTGACTTTC.

The table lists this clonotype with a few counts. The J gene is TRBJ2-2, the V gene TRBV7-6; TRBD1 is a possible D gene (5 bases). With 6 bases removed from V and 6 bases from J, the gap between germline ends came to 17 bases. Germline assignment: CDR1 SGHVS and CDR2 FNYEAQ. This CDR3 spans 15 amino acids. The CDR3 nucleotides are TGTGCCAGCAGTTCCCGCCCCCAAGGGGCCGGGGAGCTGTTTTTT. Translated: CASSSRPQGAGELFF.

J is TRBJ1-1 and V is TRBV25-1; D is undetermined. Looked up from germline, CDR1 is MGHDK and CDR2 is SYGVNS. The V and J ends lost 6 bases and 3 bases respectively, with 5 bases between them. The CDR3 is made up of 11 amino acids. DNA of the CDR3: TGTGCCAGCAGGGTCCACACTGAAGCTTTCTTT. Translated: CASRVHTEAFF.

This clonotype was recorded many times. This chain connects TRBV4-2 to TRBJ2-2; 9 bases are a match to TRBD2. CDR1 is LGHNA and CDR2 is YNFKEQ in the germline V gene. This CDR3 contains 15 residues. V lost 8 bases and J lost 3; bases outside the gene matches: 7. This chain's CDR3 is CASADSGGYTGELFF. The CDR3 bases are TGTGCCAGCGCTGATAGCGGGGGTTACACCGGGGAGCTGTTTTTT.

This clonotype was seen many times. This sequence joins TRBV7-3 and TRBJ2-5; maybe TRBD1 (6 bases). Germline lookup yields CDR1 SGHTA and CDR2 FQGTGA. The CDR3 consists of 15 residues. Trimming left V 4 bases short and J 2 bases short, with 14 bases between. The CDR3 bases are TGTGCCAGCAGCTCCGCCCCAGGGGTACAAGAGACCCAGTACTTC. Residues: CASSSAPGVQETQYF.

This clonotype has ten or more counts. The J gene is TRBJ2-5, the V gene TRBV20-1; 9 bases align to TRBD1. This CDR3 contains 14 residues. The ends lost 1 base at V and 1 base at J; junction bases unmatched: 1. Germline V gene lookup returns CDR1 DFQATT and CDR2 SNEGSKA (reference sequence). CDR3 sequence (DNA): TGCAGTGCTAGAGGGGACAGGGTCCAAGAGACCCAGTACTTC. Its protein product is CSARGDRVQETQYF.

This clonotype was detected ten times or more. This may be a read error, as it is one base from a much larger clone. J is TRBJ1-2 and V is TRBV12-3 or TRBV12-4; D not resolved. The CDR3 is 15 residues long. The CDR3 DNA follows: TGTGCCGGCAGCCCCCCTTCAGTCACCCTCTCTGGCTACACCTTC. As protein: CAGSPPSVTLSGYTF.

This clonotype was seen at least ten times. V is TRBV18 and J is TRBJ1-1; the match to TRBD1 covers 7 bases. With 3 bases clipped from V and 6 bases from J, the junction kept 7 bases outside the gene matches. This CDR3 has 14 residues. Looked up from germline, CDR1 is KGHSH and CDR2 is LQKENI. The chain's CDR3 is CASSPQTGDAEAFF. The DNA of the CDR3 is TGTGCCAGCTCACCCCAAACAGGGGATGCTGAAGCTTTCTTT.

The rearrangement links TRBV6-1 to TRBJ1-6; the match to TRBD1 covers 7 bases. Germline V lookup: CDR1 MNHNS, CDR2 SASEGT. Trimming at V came to 4 bases and at J to 5 bases, leaving 2 bases not matched to a gene. The CDR3 extends over 14 amino acids. The CDR3 DNA reads TGTGCCAGCAGTGGACAGGGAAATAATTCACCCCTCCACTTT. It is translated as CASSGQGNNSPLHF.

This clonotype has at least ten counts. CDR3 sequence: CASRVIRQGVLNMNTEAFF. The CDR3 DNA sequence: TGTGCCAGCAGGGTTATCAGACAGGGGGTATTAAACATGAACACTGAAGCTTTCTTT. This chain connects TRBV6-6 to TRBJ1-1, with 9 bases identical to TRBD1. Germline V gene lookup returns CDR1 MNHNY and CDR2 SVGAGI (reference sequence). V lost 6 bases and J lost 0; bases outside the gene matches: 17. The CDR3 length is 19 residues.

In its sample, this clonotype was seen many times. The chain employs TRBV15 and TRBJ1-1, with TRBD1 matching over 7 bases. The V segment lost 4 bases and the J segment 0 bases; nucleotides outside the gene matches: 2. The CDR3 covers 14 residues. The germline gives CDR1 LNHNV, CDR2 YYDKDF (reference sequence). The CDR3, as DNA: TGTGCCACCAGCAAGGACAGGCTGAACACTGAAGCTTTCTTT. Encoded protein: CATSKDRLNTEAFF.

This clonotype has a count of ten or more. J is TRBJ2-7 and V is TRBV13; 12 bases agree with TRBD2. The ends lost 5 bases at V and 2 bases at J; junction bases unmatched: 7. The CDR3 consists of 16 residues. Germline V gives CDR1 PRHDT, CDR2 FYEKMQ (reference sequence). CDR3 bases: TGTGCCAGCAGCCCGACTAGCGGGGGACCTACCTACGAGCAGTACTTC. Amino acid sequence: CASSPTSGGPTYEQYF. Full variable domain (outside the CDR3, taken from reference TRBV13 and TRBJ2-7): AAGVIQSPRHLIKEKRETATLKCYPIPRHDTVYWYQQGPGQDPQFLISFYEKMQSDKGSIPDRFSAQQFSDYHSELNMSSLELGDSALYFCASSPTSGGPTYEQYFGPGTRLTVT.

The sample holds many counts of this clonotype. This sequence joins TRBV12-3 or TRBV12-4 and TRBJ1-5; 7 bases line up with TRBD1. This CDR3 spans 14 amino acids. The V segment lost 6 bases and the J segment 6 bases; nucleotides outside the gene matches: 8. The chain's CDR3 is CASSPDRWVQPQHF. In DNA form, the CDR3 reads TGTGCCAGCAGCCCGGACAGGTGGGTTCAGCCCCAGCATTTT.

There are many counts of this clonotype. DNA for the CDR3: TGTGCCAGTTTAATTGGCACTGAAGCTTTCTTT. It is translated as CASLIGTEAFF. This chain uses TRBV27 with TRBJ1-1, with D hard to call. V lost 9 bases and J 4 bases, leaving 9 bases between the germline ends. Germline V lookup: CDR1 MNHEY, CDR2 SMNVEV (reference sequence). This CDR3 has 11 amino acids.

This clonotype appeared many times. The chain carries TRBV20-1 and TRBJ1-1; 8 bases match TRBD1. The CDR3 covers 14 residues. The germline CDR1 and CDR2 sequences are DFQATT and SNEGSKA (reference sequence). V lost 4 bases and J lost 1; bases outside the gene matches: 5. The CDR3 nucleotides read TGCAGTGCTATCCTCAGGGGGCCGAACACTGAAGCTTTCTTT. This sequence encodes CSAILRGPNTEAFF.

This clonotype was seen repeatedly, ten times or more. The chain employs TRBV12-3 or TRBV12-4 and TRBJ1-3; D gene ambiguous. This CDR3 spans 13 amino acids. Trimming took off 2 bases at V and 4 bases at J, with 6 bases between the two ends. Here the CDR3 reads CASSLREGNTIYF. The CDR3 DNA follows: TGTGCCAGCAGTTTACGGGAGGGAAACACCATATATTTT.

This clonotype has a count of ten or more. The chain employs TRBV12-3 or TRBV12-4 and TRBJ1-2; 7 bases match TRBD1. The trim removed 5 bases at V and 4 bases at J, leaving 10 bases unmatched. CDR3 length: 15 residues. CDR3 region: CASSHPGDRSYGYTF. CDR3 DNA: TGTGCCAGCAGTCACCCGGGGGACAGATCCTATGGCTACACCTTC.

At least ten counts were recorded for this clonotype. The chain recombines TRBV12-3 or TRBV12-4 with TRBJ2-5, with D uncertain. V shed 2 bases and J shed 5 bases, with 12 bases lying between them. This CDR3 comprises 14 residues. This CDR3 is CASSLRKDRETQYF. The CDR3, as DNA: TGTGCCAGCAGTTTACGTAAGGACCGGGAGACCCAGTACTTC.

This clonotype has ten or more counts. This chain connects TRBV29-1 to TRBJ1-1; 7 bases line up with TRBD1. V gave up 2 bases and J gave up 0 bases; unmatched junction bases: 6. Per germline, CDR1 SQVTM and CDR2 ANQGSEA. The CDR3 contains 15 residues. The CDR3 is CSVETPDRLNTEAFF. CDR3 in DNA: TGCAGCGTTGAAACACCGGACAGGCTGAACACTGAAGCTTTCTTT.